By share, the clone carrying this T cell receptor beta chain ranks as medium-sized. Its antigen is undetermined. The sample comes from a study of immune heterogeneity within non-small cell lung tumors. Study summary: Tumor histology was classified as squamous cell carcinoma in several cases, non-squamous carcinoma in 10 to 11 and not otherwise specified in 1. Study-wide findings and caveats: Largely, high-frequency T-cell receptor beta clonotypes differed from one individual patient to another. Identical dominant CDR3 beta clonotypes were found recurring across a patient's tumor sites, along with site-unique high-frequency clones.

Per sample, around 0.55 ug of bulk tumor genomic DNA was the template used. In surgery, several biopsies were collected from each primary tumor at widely spaced sites. Samples came from untreated patients having curative surgery for newly diagnosed non-small cell lung cancer. Newly diagnosed non-small cell lung cancer patients undergoing curative-intent surgery served as donors. Multiplex PCR amplified the TCR beta CDR3 region. Its first round ran for approximately 11 cycles with 32 V and 13 J primers. TCRdb called the multiplex PCR reads again in MiXCR, with one record for every CDR3 protein. The sample has 20,000 to 25,000 distinct CDR3 sequences; around 26% are singletons. Germline CDR1 MNHEY, CDR2 SMNVEV (reference sequence). The CDR3 extends over 14 amino acids. V was pared by 7 bases and J by 0 bases, with 13 bases between.

V gene TRBV27 combines with J gene TRBJ2-7, with D uncertain. This clonotype was obtained from a man between 40 and 49 years old with non-small cell lung cancer. Material for sequencing was lung tumor tissue. The CDR3 is CASKNFRDSYEQYF. The CDR3 DNA reads as TGTGCCAGCAAGAATTTTAGAGACTCCTACGAGCAGTACTTC.